This T cell receptor beta chain was captured by sequencing in a study of cytomegalovirus exposure and HLA in healthy donors. Study-wide context: HLA-typed donors were the source of about 85 million unique TCRs, which an early data release held.

Trimming removed 4 bases at V and 3 bases at J, with 16 bases between. CDR3 size: 15 residues. Germline V gene lookup returns CDR1 SGDLS and CDR2 YYNGEE. A word on this clone: Its antigen is not known.

Study observations and caveats: A later analysis showed TCR association rates differing by HLA locus, peaking at DRB1 and lowest at HLA-C. There were a few CMV-associated chains whose specificity for CMV antigens was confirmed in vitro. Researchers catalogued approximately 170 TCR beta chains as cytomegalovirus-associated.

The PCR made use of 60 Vbeta and 13 Jbeta primers. The protocol was immunoSEQ multiplex PCR, while the TCRdb copy is restricted to in-frame clones and leaves out a portion. The sample shows 59,000 or so clones, 65% to 90% of them seen only once. The receptor comes from a female donor in good health and CMV-seronegative. The sample comprised PBMCs. The rearrangement links TRBV9 to TRBJ2-5; D possibly corresponds to TRBD2 (5 bases). The chain's CDR3 is CASSPNRRGKETQYF. The CDR3, as DNA: TGTGCCAGCAGCCCAAACCGGAGAGGGAAAGAGACCCAGTACTTC. The variable domain in full, completed from reference TRBV9 and TRBJ2-5, reads DSGVTQTPKHLITATGQRVTLRCSPRSGDLSVYWYQQSLDQGLQFLIQYYNGEERAKGNILERFSAQQFPDLHSELNLSSLELGDSALYFCASSPNRRGKETQYFGPGTRLLVL.